Below are 20 T cell receptor beta chains sequenced from a single sample in a study of T cells in Graves' hyperthyroidism and ophthalmopathy. Amplification targeted TCR beta CDR3 regions from RNA transcripts. A set of HTBI primers served as the primers for a first-round RT-PCR of the TCR CDR3. Each CDR3 protein gets one entry after TCRdb re-called the multiplex PCR reads with MiXCR. The sample has roughly 420,000 distinct CDR3 sequences, roughly an eighth seen once. Sequencing was performed on blood. Every receptor here comes from a woman aged 18-30 years with Graves' hyperthyroidism.

This clonotype was counted at least ten times. The chain carries TRBV12-3 or TRBV12-4 and TRBJ2-7; D may match TRBD1 or TRBD2 (6 bases each). There are 17 residues in the CDR3. V gave up 3 bases and J gave up 1 base, with 19 bases separating them. CDR3 coding DNA: TGTGCCAGCAGTTTGGGGGGAAGAGGGGGTCCTTCCTACGAGCAGTACTTC. Protein product: CASSLGGRGGPSYEQYF.

The chain links TRBV5-1 to TRBJ2-7; TRBD2 agrees at 16 bases. With 3 bases clipped from V and 2 bases from J, the junction kept 11 bases outside the gene matches. The CDR3 consists of 19 residues. CDR1 and CDR2 from the germline V gene are SGHRS and YFSETQ. CDR3 nucleotide sequence: TGCGCCAGCAGCTGGGGGGCCGGGACTAGCGGGAGGGGGACCTACGAGCAGTACTTC. Translating gives CASSWGAGTSGRGTYEQYF.

A few counts support this clonotype. The chain has TRBV20-1 and TRBJ1-2, with 10 positions matching TRBD1. In germline, CDR1 is DFQATT, CDR2 SNEGSKA (reference sequence). Losses at the gene ends were 5 bases for V and 5 bases for J; bases not matched to a gene: 8. CDR3 size: 14 residues. CDR3 in amino acids: CSAPIRTGGYGYTF. CDR3 sequence (DNA): TGCAGTGCTCCTATAAGGACAGGGGGATATGGCTACACCTTC.

There are many counts of this clonotype. The chain combines TRBV25-1 with TRBJ2-7, with D perhaps assigned TRBD1 or TRBD2 (5 bases each). The CDR3 length is 16 residues. Germline loops: CDR1 MGHDK, CDR2 SYGVNS. V lost 1 base and J 0 bases, leaving 13 bases between the germline ends. CDR3 protein: CASSESGTSSSYEQYF. CDR3 DNA: TGTGCCAGCAGTGAATCGGGGACGTCGAGCTCCTACGAGCAGTACTTC.

For this clonotype: This may be a read error, as it is one base from a much larger clone. The chain recombines TRBV11-2 with TRBJ2-7; the match to TRBD1 covers 9 bases. The germline gives CDR1 SGHAT, CDR2 FQNNGV. J lost 7 bases, V lost 8 bases, and 15 bases had no gene match. The CDR3 is 15 amino acids. The CDR3 spells CASGHPGTGLREQYF. CDR3 bases: TGTGCCAGCGGCCACCCCGGGACAGGGCTTCGGGAGCAGTACTTC.

A few counts support this clonotype. This rearrangement joins TRBV6-9 to TRBJ1-5; 8 bases are shared with TRBD1. CDR3 length: 14 residues. The germline gives CDR1 MNHGY, CDR2 SVAAGI. Unmatched junction bases numbered 2, after V lost 0 bases and J lost 7 bases. The CDR3 region has the DNA TGTGCCAGCAGTTATTCGACAGGGGAGCAGCCCCAGCATTTT. It encodes CASSYSTGEQPQHF.

This clonotype was detected ten times or more. This chain uses TRBV10-3 with TRBJ1-6, with a possible D match to TRBD1 (6 bases). Germline values: CDR1 ENHRY, CDR2 SYGVKD. CDR3 length: 14 residues. V lost 11 bases, J lost 2 bases, and 13 bases lay in between. CDR3 amino acids: CALSEGAYNSPLHF. The CDR3 DNA reads TGTGCCCTATCAGAGGGGGCCTATAATTCACCCCTCCACTTT.

This clonotype came up many times. J is TRBJ1-2 and V is TRBV5-1, with 8 bases aligning to TRBD1. Germline assignment: CDR1 SGHRS and CDR2 YFSETQ. V shed 5 bases, J shed 5 bases, and the junction held 5 bases outside the gene matches. The CDR3 length is 13 residues. The CDR3 is CASREDREYGYTF. As DNA, the CDR3 is TGCGCCAGCAGAGAGGACAGGGAGTATGGCTACACCTTC.

The table lists this clonotype with many counts. J is TRBJ1-2 and V is TRBV20-1, with D tentatively TRBD1 (5 bases). The CDR3 totals 15 residues. Germline V gene data show CDR1 as DFQATT and CDR2 as SNEGSKA (reference sequence). With 2 bases removed from V and 2 bases from J, the gap between germline ends came to 15 bases. CDR3 residues: CSARIGHSKNYGYTF. The CDR3 DNA is TGCAGTGCTAGAATCGGACACTCTAAGAACTATGGCTACACCTTC.

This clonotype has at least ten counts. The chain joins TRBV19 to TRBJ1-5, with D possibly being TRBD1 (5 bases). The germline V and J ends were trimmed by 6 bases and 5 bases, with 14 bases remaining between them. CDR1 is LNHDA and CDR2 is SQIVND in the germline V gene (reference sequence). The length of the CDR3 is 14 residues. This CDR3 is CASRGPQGDQPQHF. As DNA, the CDR3 is TGTGCCAGTAGGGGACCCCAAGGGGATCAGCCCCAGCATTTT.

This clonotype occurred many times. The chain combines TRBV12-3 or TRBV12-4 with TRBJ2-3; 14 bases fit TRBD2. The V and J ends lost 3 bases and 3 bases, in that order; junction bases with no gene match: 17. CDR3 length equals 21 residues. The CDR3 nucleotides are TGTGCCAGCAGTTTGGGCTTTTTGCGACTAGCGGGAGGGCCCGAGACAGATACGCAGTATTTT. This sequence encodes CASSLGFLRLAGGPETDTQYF.

J is TRBJ1-1 and V is TRBV5-4, with unresolved D. Trimming cost V 0 bases and J 7 bases, with 16 bases left between them. Germline V gives CDR1 SGHNT, CDR2 YYREEE (reference sequence). This CDR3 has 15 amino acids. The CDR3 sequence is CASSLAVGSADEAFF. The CDR3 region has the DNA TGTGCCAGCAGCTTGGCCGTAGGGAGCGCGGATGAAGCTTTCTTT.

The CDR3 DNA reads TGCAGTGCTAGGCAATCCGATTACGAGCAGTACTTC. Protein sequence: CSARQSDYEQYF. The gene calls are TRBV20-1 and TRBJ2-7, with D unclear. CDR3 length: 12 amino acids. Germline V CDR1 and CDR2: DFQATT, SNEGSKA (reference sequence). Trimming shortened V by 3 bases and J by 4 bases, and 10 bases separated the two germline ends.

The chain carries TRBV3-1 and TRBJ2-3; TRBD1 aligns across 10 bases. Trimming at V came to 0 bases and at J to 5 bases, leaving 11 bases not matched to a gene. The V gene's germline CDR1 is LGHDT and CDR2 YNNKEL (reference sequence). The CDR3 is made up of 18 amino acids. CDR3 sequence reads: CASSQDQRTGTGVDTQYF. DNA for the CDR3: TGTGCCAGCAGCCAAGATCAGAGGACCGGGACAGGGGTAGATACGCAGTATTTT.

Ten or more counts support this clonotype. V usage is TRBV27 and J usage is TRBJ2-1, with D unclear. This CDR3 has 15 amino acids. V was shortened by 5 bases and J by 0 bases, with 11 bases between the two germline ends. Germline V lookup: CDR1 MNHEY, CDR2 SMNVEV (reference sequence). CDR3 in DNA: TGTGCCAGCAGTCCCCGATGGAGCTCCTACAATGAGCAGTTCTTC. It is translated as CASSPRWSSYNEQFF.

This clonotype was recorded at least ten times. The chain carries TRBV18 and TRBJ2-7; possibly TRBD2 for D (6 bases). The CDR3 has 14 residues. Germline CDR1 is KGHSH and CDR2 is LQKENI. Trimming took 5 bases from V and 4 from J, leaving 15 bases between them. For the CDR3, the DNA is TGTGCCAGCTCAAAACTAGCTACCGATTACGAGCAGTACTTC. Protein product: CASSKLATDYEQYF.

This clonotype was picked up many times. The CDR3 nucleotides read TGTGCCAGCAGTGACTCGGGAGTCACTGAAGCTTTCTTT. Protein sequence: CASSDSGVTEAFF. The chain has TRBV25-1 and TRBJ1-1; unclear D gene. The germline V and J ends were trimmed by 3 bases and 4 bases, with 9 bases remaining between them. The CDR3 covers 13 residues. The germline gives CDR1 MGHDK, CDR2 SYGVNS.

This clonotype was counted many times. This chain uses TRBV28 with TRBJ2-7, with 12 bases that match TRBD2. Germline V gene sequence: CDR1 MDHEN, CDR2 SYDVKM. This CDR3 is built from 16 residues. The V and J ends lost 2 bases and 5 bases, in that order; junction bases with no gene match: 7. The chain's CDR3 is CASSLVLAGGANEQYF. The DNA for the CDR3 is TGTGCCAGCAGTTTAGTACTAGCGGGAGGAGCAAACGAGCAGTACTTC.

This clonotype was counted ten times or more. J is TRBJ2-7 and V is TRBV28, with 7 bases fitting TRBD1. The CDR3 has 15 amino acids. V shed 5 bases and J 5 bases; nucleotides not matched to a gene: 12. CDR1 MDHEN and CDR2 SYDVKM come from the germline V gene. As DNA, the CDR3 is TGTGCCAGCAGTCGCGGACAGGTCTTGTGGAACGAGCAGTACTTC. Translation gives CASSRGQVLWNEQYF.

This clonotype was found many times. This rearrangement joins TRBV29-1 to TRBJ2-7; TRBD1 agrees at 8 bases. Trimming removed 2 bases from V and 4 bases from J; junction bases left unmatched: 7. The CDR3 is 14 amino acids. The germline CDR1 and CDR2 sequences are SQVTM and ANQGSEA. CDR3 loop: CSVEQTGERYEQYF. The CDR3 DNA reads TGCAGCGTTGAACAGACAGGGGAAAGGTACGAGCAGTACTTC.